This T cell receptor beta chain emerged from a study of CD8+ T cells in alopecia areata. At the level of the study: Oral tofacitinib, 5 to 10 mg twice daily, was given in an open-label trial.

This clone has a handful of counts. The V end lost 3 bases, the J end lost 6 bases, and 12 bases lay between the germline ends. Germline lookup yields CDR1 SQVTM and CDR2 ANQGSEA. The CDR3 consists of 13 residues. cDNA prepared by RNA extraction and subsequent reverse transcription served as the template for sequencing. Repertoires were generated with immunoSEQ multiplex PCR, while TCRdb's copy carries only in-frame clones and drops some. The data hold fewer than 100,000 clones, with nearly 45% observed a single time. The receptor was derived from a human donor with alopecia areata. Sequenced sample: CD4+ T cells sorted from blood. The gene calls are TRBV29-1 and TRBJ2-1; D might be TRBD2 (5 bases). The CDR3 reads CSVESVGVNEQFF. CDR3 nucleotide sequence: TGCAGCGTTGAGTCGGTCGGGGTCAATGAGCAGTTCTTC.